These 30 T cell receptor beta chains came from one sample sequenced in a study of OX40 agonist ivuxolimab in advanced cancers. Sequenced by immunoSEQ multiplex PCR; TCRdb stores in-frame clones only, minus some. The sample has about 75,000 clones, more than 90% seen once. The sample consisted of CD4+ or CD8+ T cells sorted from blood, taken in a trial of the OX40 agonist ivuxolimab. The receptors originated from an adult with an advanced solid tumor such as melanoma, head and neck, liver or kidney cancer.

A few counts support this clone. The CDR3 loop reads CASGRDIYEKLFF. CDR3 sequence (DNA): TGCGCCAGCGGCAGGGATATCTATGAAAAACTGTTTTTT. This rearrangement joins TRBV5-1 to TRBJ1-4; D perhaps matches TRBD1 (5 bases). CDR1 is SGHRS, CDR2 YFSETQ, per germline. V was trimmed by 7 bases and J by 6 bases, leaving 13 bases between them. The CDR3 covers 13 residues.

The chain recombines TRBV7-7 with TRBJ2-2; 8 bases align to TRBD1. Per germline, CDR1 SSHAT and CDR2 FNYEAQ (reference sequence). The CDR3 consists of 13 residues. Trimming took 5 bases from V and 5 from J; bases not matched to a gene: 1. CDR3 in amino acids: CASSRTGTGELFF. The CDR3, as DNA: TGTGCCAGCAGCCGGACAGGGACCGGGGAGCTGTTTTTT.

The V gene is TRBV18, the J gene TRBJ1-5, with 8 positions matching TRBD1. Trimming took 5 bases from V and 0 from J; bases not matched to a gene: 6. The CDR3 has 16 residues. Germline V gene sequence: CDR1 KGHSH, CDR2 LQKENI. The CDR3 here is CASSEGTGYSNQPQHF. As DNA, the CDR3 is TGTGCCAGCTCAGAAGGGACAGGCTATAGCAATCAGCCCCAGCATTTT.

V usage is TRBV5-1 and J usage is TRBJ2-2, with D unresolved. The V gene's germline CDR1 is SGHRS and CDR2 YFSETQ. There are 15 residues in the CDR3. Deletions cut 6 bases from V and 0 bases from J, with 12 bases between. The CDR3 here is CASTSDNPNTGELFF. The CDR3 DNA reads TGCGCCAGCACCAGTGACAATCCGAACACCGGGGAGCTGTTTTTT.

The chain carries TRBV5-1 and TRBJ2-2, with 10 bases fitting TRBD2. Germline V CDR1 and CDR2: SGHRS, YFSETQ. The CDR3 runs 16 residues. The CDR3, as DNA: TGCGCGTCTGGACCCACTAGCGGGGTGAACACCGGGGAGCTGTTTTTT. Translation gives CASGPTSGVNTGELFF. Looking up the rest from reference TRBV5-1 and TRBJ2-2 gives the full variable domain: KAGVTQTPRYLIKTRGQQVTLSCSPISGHRSVSWYQQTPGQGLQFLFEYFSETQRNKGNFPGRFSGRQFSNSRSEMNVSTLELGDSALYLCASGPTSGVNTGELFFGEGSRLTVL.

In DNA form, the CDR3 reads TGTGCCAGCAGCTTAGCGCGTGGGGGGACTGGGGCCAACGTCCTGACTTTC. Amino acids: CASSLARGGTGANVLTF. V gene TRBV7-9 combines with J gene TRBJ2-6, with D maybe TRBD2 (6 bases). Trimming took off 0 bases at V and 2 bases at J, with 11 bases between the two ends. The germline V gene encodes CDR1 SEHNR and CDR2 FQNEAQ (reference sequence). The CDR3 sequence is 17 residues long.

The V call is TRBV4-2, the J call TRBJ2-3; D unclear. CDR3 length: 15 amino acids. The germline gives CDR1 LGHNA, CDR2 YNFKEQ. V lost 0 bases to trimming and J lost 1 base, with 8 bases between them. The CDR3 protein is CASSQDSSGTDTQYF. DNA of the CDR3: TGTGCCAGCAGCCAAGATAGTTCCGGCACAGATACGCAGTATTTT.

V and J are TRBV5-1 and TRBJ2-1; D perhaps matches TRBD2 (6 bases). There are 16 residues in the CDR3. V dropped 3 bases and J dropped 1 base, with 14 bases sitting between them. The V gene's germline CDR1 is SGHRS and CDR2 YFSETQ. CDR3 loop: CASSSLPGLSYNEQFF. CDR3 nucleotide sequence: TGCGCCAGCAGCTCTTTGCCGGGACTGTCCTACAATGAGCAGTTCTTC. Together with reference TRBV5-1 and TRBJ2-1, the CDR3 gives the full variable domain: KAGVTQTPRYLIKTRGQQVTLSCSPISGHRSVSWYQQTPGQGLQFLFEYFSETQRNKGNFPGRFSGRQFSNSRSEMNVSTLELGDSALYLCASSSLPGLSYNEQFFGPGTRLTVL.

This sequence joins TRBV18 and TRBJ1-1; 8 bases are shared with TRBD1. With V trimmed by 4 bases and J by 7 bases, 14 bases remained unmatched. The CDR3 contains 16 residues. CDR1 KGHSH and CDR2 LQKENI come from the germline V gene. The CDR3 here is CASSQEFSTGDGEAFF. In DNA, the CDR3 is TGTGCCAGCTCACAAGAATTTTCGACAGGGGACGGTGAAGCTTTCTTT.

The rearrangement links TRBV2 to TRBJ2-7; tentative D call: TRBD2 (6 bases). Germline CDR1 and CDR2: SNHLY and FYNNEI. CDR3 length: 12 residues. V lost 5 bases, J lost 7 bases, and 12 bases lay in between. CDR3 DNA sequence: TGTGCCAGCAGTCCCGGCGGGGAAGAGCAGTACTTC. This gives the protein CASSPGGEEQYF.

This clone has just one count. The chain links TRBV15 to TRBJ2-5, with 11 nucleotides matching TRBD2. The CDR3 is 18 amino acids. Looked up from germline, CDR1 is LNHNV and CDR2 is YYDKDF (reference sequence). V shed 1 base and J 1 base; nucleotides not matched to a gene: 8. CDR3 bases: TGTGCCACCAGCAGAGTGACTAGCGGGACATTGATCCAAGAGACCCAGTACTTC. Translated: CATSRVTSGTLIQETQYF.

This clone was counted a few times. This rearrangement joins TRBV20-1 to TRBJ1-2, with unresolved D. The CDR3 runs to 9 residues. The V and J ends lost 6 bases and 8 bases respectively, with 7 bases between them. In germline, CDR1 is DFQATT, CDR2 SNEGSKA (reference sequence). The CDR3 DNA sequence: TGCAGTGCGGAGACGGGCTACACCTTC. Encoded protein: CSAETGYTF.

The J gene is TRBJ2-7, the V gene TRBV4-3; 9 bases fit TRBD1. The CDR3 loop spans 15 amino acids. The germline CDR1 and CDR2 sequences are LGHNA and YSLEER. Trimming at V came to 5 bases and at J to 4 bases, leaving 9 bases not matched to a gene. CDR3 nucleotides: TGCGCCAGCAGCTCCCGGACAGGGGAGGGTTACGAGCAGTACTTC. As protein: CASSSRTGEGYEQYF.

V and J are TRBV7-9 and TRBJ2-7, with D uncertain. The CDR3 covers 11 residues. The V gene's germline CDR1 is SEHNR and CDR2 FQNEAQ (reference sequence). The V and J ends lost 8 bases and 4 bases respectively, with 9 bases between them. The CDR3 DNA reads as TGTGCCAGCGCAGAAAAATACGAGCAGTACTTC. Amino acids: CASAEKYEQYF.

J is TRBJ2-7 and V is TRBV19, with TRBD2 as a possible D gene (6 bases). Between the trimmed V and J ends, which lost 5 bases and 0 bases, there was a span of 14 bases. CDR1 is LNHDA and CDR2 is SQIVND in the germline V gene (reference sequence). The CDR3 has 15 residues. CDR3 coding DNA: TGTGCCAGTAGTCCCACCGGGACTCGCTCCTACGAGCAGTACTTC. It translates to CASSPTGTRSYEQYF.

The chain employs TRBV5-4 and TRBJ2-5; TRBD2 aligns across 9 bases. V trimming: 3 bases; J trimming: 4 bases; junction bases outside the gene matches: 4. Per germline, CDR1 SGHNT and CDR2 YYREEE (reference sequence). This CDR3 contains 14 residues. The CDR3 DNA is TGTGCCAGCAGCTCTCCGACTAGCGGAGAGACCCAGTACTTC. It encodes CASSSPTSGETQYF.

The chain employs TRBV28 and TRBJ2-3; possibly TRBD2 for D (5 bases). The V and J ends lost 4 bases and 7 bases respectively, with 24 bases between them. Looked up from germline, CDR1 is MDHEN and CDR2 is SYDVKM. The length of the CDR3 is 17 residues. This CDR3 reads CASSSPRGSSRSHTQYF. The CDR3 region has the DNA TGTGCCAGCAGTTCGCCCCGGGGTAGCTCTAGGTCACATACGCAGTATTTT.

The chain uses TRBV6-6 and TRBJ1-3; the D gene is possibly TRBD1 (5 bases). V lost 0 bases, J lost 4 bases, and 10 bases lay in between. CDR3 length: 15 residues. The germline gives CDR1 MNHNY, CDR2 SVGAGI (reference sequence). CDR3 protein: CASSYSKGSGNTIYF. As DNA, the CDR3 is TGTGCCAGCAGTTACTCAAAGGGGTCGGGAAACACCATATATTTT.

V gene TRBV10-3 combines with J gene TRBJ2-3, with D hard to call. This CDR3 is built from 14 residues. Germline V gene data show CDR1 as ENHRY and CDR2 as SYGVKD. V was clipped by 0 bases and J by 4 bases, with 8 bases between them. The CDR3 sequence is CAISESFTSDTQYF. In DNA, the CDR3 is TGTGCCATCAGTGAGTCATTCACGTCAGATACGCAGTATTTT.

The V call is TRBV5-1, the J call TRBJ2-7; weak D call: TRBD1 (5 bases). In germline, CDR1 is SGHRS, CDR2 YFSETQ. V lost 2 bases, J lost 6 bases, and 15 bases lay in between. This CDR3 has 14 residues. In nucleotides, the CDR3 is TGCGCCAGCAGCTTTCAGGGCCCCCCCGGCGAGCAGTACTTC. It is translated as CASSFQGPPGEQYF.

CDR3 amino acids: CASSLTSGMAGELFF. DNA of the CDR3: TGTGCCAGCAGCTTAACTTCAGGGATGGCCGGGGAGCTGTTTTTT. V gene TRBV11-3 combines with J gene TRBJ2-2; D possibly corresponds to TRBD1 (5 bases). V lost 2 bases and J 6 bases, leaving 13 bases between the germline ends. CDR3 length: 15 residues. In germline, CDR1 is SGHNT, CDR2 YENEEA.

In DNA, the CDR3 is TGCGCCAGCAGCCCCGGAGTAGCGGGAAACCGCAATGAGCAGTTCTTC. Translated: CASSPGVAGNRNEQFF. The chain links TRBV4-1 to TRBJ2-1, with 8 bases identical to TRBD2. V was pared by 4 bases and J by 6 bases, with 11 bases of the junction left unmatched. The germline V gene encodes CDR1 MGHRA and CDR2 YSYEKL. The CDR3 loop spans 16 amino acids.

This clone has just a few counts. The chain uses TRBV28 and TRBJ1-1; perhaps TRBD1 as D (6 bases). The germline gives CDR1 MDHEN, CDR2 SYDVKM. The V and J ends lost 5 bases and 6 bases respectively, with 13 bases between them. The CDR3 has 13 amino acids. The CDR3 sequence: CASSTGTLPEAFF. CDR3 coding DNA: TGTGCCAGCAGTACCGGGACACTTCCTGAAGCTTTCTTT. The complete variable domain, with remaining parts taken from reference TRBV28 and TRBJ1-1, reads DVKVTQSSRYLVKRTGEKVFLECVQDMDHENMFWYRQDPGLGLRLIYFSYDVKMKEKGDIPEGYSVSREKKERFSLILESASTNQTSMYLCASSTGTLPEAFFGQGTRLTVV.

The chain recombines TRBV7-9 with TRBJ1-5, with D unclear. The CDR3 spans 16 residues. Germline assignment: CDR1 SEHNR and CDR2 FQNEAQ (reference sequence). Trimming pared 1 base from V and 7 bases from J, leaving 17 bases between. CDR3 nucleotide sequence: TGTGCCAGCAGCTTAGTGCACGACGGGAGGGCCCAGCCCCAGCATTTT. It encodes CASSLVHDGRAQPQHF.

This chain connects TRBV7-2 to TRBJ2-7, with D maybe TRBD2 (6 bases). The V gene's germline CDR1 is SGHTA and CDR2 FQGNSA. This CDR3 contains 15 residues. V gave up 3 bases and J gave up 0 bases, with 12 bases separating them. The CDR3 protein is CASSLGLSVSYEQYF. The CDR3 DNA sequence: TGTGCCAGCAGCTTGGGACTTTCAGTCTCCTACGAGCAGTACTTC.

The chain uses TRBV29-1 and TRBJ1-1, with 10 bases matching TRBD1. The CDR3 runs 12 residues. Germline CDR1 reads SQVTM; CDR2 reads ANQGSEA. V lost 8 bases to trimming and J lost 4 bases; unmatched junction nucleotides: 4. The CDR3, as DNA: TGCAGCCCGTGGACAGGGGGCACTGAAGCTTTCTTT. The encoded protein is CSPWTGGTEAFF.

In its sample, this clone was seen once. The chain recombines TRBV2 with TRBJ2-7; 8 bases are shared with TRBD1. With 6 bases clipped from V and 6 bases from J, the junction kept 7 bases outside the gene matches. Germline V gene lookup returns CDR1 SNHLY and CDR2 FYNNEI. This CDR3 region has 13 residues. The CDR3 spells CASRLDRDGEQYF. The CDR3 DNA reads TGTGCCAGCAGGTTGGACAGGGATGGCGAGCAGTACTTC.

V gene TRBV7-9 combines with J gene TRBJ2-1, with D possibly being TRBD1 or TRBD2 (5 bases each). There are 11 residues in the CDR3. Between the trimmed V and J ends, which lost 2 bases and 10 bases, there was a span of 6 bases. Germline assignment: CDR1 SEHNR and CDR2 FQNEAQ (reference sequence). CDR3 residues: CASSLWGEQFF. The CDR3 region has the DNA TGTGCCAGCAGCTTATGGGGGGAGCAGTTCTTC.

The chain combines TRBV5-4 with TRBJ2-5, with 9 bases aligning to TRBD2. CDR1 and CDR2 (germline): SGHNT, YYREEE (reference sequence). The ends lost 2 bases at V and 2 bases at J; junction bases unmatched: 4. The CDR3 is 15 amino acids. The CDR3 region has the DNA TGTGCCAGCAGCTTAGGGCTAGCGGGGCAAGAGACCCAGTACTTC. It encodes CASSLGLAGQETQYF.

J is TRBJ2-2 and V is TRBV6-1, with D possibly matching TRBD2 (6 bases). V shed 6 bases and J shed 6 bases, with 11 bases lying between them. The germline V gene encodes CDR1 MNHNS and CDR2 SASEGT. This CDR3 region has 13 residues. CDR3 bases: TGTGCCAGCAGACCGGGGGATCCCGGGGAGCTGTTTTTT. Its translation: CASRPGDPGELFF.